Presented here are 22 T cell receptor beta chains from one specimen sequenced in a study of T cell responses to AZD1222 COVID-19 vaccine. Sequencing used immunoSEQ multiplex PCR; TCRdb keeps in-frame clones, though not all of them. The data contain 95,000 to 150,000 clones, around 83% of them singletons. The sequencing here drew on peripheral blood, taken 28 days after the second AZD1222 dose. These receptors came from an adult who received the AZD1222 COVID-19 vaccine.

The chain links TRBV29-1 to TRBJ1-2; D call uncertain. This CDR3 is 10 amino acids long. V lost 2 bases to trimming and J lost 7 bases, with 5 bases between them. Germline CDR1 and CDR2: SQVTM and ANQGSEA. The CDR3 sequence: CSVEMGGYTF. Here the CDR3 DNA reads TGCAGCGTTGAAATGGGTGGCTACACCTTC.

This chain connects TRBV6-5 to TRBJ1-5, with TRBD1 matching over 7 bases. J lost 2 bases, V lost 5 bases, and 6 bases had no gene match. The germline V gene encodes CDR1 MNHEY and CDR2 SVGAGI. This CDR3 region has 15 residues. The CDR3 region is CASSRSDRGNQPQHF. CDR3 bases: TGTGCCAGCAGTAGATCTGACAGGGGCAATCAGCCCCAGCATTTT.

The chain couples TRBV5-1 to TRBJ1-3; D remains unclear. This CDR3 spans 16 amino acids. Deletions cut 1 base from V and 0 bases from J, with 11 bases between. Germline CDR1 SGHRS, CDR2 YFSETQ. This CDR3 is CASSLSRGSSGNTIYF. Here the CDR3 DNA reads TGCGCCAGCAGCTTGTCCCGAGGGTCCTCTGGAAACACCATATATTTT.

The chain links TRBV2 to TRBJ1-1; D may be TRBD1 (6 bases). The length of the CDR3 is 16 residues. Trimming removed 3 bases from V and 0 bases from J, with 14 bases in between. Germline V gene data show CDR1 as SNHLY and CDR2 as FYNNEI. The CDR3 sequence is CASSDTGWWLNTEAFF. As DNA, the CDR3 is TGTGCCAGCAGTGATACAGGGTGGTGGCTGAACACTGAAGCTTTCTTT.

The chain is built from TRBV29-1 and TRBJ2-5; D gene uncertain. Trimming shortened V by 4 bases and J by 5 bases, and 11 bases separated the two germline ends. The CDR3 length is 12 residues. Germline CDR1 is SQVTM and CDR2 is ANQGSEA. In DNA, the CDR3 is TGCAGCGTTGGTCTGGGTGAGGAGACCCAGTACTTC. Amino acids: CSVGLGEETQYF.

CDR3: CASSRRQGDGYTF. DNA of the CDR3: TGTGCCAGTAGTAGGCGACAGGGGGACGGCTACACCTTC. V gene TRBV19 combines with J gene TRBJ1-2; the match to TRBD1 covers 9 bases. Germline trimming cut 4 bases from V and 8 bases from J; bases unmatched to any gene: 5. The CDR3 covers 13 residues. Germline CDR1 is LNHDA and CDR2 is SQIVND (reference sequence).

CDR3 DNA: TGTGCCAGCAGCTTAGAGGCAGGTTCCGAGCAGTACTTC. This codes for CASSLEAGSEQYF. The rearrangement links TRBV7-9 to TRBJ2-7; no firm D call. Deletions cut 1 base from V and 6 bases from J, with 10 bases between. The germline V gene encodes CDR1 SEHNR and CDR2 FQNEAQ (reference sequence). This CDR3 region has 13 residues.

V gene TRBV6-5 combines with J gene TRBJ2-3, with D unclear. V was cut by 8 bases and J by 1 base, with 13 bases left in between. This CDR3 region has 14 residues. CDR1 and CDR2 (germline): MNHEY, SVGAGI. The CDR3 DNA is TGTGCCAGCCGAACCCCTTGGGGCACAGATACGCAGTATTTT. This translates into CASRTPWGTDTQYF.

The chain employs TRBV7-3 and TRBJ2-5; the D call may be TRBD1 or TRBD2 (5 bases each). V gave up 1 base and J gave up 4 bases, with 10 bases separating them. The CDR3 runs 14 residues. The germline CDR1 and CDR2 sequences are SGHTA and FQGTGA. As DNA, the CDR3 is TGTGCCAGCAGCTTAATTGGGGACCCAGAGACCCAGTACTTC. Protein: CASSLIGDPETQYF.

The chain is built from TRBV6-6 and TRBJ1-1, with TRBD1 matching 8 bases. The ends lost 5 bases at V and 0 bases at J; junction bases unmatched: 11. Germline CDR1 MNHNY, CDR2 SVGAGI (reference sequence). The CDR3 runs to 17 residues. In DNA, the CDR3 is TGTGCCAGCAGTCTCAGACAGGGGTTATTGATGAACACTGAAGCTTTCTTT. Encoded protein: CASSLRQGLLMNTEAFF.

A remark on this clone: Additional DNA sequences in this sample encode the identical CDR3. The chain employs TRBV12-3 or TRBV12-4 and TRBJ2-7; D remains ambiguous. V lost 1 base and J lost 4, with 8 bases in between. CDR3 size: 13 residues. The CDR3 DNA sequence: TGTGCCAGCAGTTTAGGCAGATCGTACGAGCAGTACTTC. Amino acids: CASSLGRSYEQYF.

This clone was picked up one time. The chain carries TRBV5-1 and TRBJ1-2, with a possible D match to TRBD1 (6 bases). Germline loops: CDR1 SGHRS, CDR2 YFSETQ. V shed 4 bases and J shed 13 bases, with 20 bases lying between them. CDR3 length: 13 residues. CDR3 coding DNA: TGCGCCAGCAGCGTGGACAGCCCCGTGTCTGGCACCTTC. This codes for CASSVDSPVSGTF.

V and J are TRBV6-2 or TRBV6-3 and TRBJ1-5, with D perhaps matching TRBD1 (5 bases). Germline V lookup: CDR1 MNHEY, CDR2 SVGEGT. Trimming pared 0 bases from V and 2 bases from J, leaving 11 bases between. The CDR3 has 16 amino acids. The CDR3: CASSYSSRGRNQPQHF. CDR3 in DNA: TGTGCCAGCAGTTACTCGAGTAGGGGACGCAATCAGCCCCAGCATTTT.

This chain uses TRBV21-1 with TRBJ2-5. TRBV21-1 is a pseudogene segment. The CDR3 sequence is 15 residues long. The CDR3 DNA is TGTGCCAGCAGCACCACCGACGGATACCAAGAGACCCAGTACTTC. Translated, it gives CASSTTDGYQETQYF.

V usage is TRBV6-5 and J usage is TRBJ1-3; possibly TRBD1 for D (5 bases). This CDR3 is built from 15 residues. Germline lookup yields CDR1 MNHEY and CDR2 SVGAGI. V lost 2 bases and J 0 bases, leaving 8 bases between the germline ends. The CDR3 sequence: CASSYETASGNTIYF. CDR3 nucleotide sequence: TGTGCCAGCAGTTACGAGACAGCCTCTGGAAACACCATATATTTT.

The CDR3 DNA follows: TGTGCCAGCAGCTTGAACAGTAACACCGGGGAGCTGTTTTTT. It translates to CASSLNSNTGELFF. The V gene is TRBV7-2, the J gene TRBJ2-2; the D is unclear. CDR1 is SGHTA, CDR2 FQGNSA, per germline. The CDR3 is 14 amino acids. Trimming cost V 3 bases and J 2 bases, with 7 bases left between them. The full variable domain, in which reference TRBV7-2 and TRBJ2-2 provide the parts outside the CDR3, is GAGVSQSPSNKVTEKGKDVELRCDPISGHTALYWYRQSLGQGLEFLIYFQGNSAPDKSGLPSDRFSAERTGGSVSTLTIQRTQQEDSAVYLCASSLNSNTGELFFGEGSRLTVL.

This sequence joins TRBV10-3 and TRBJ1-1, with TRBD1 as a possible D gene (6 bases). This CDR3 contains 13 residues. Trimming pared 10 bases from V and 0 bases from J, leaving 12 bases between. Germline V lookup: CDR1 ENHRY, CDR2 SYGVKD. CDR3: CATMDSLNTEAFF. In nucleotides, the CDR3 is TGTGCCACCATGGACAGCCTGAACACTGAAGCTTTCTTT.

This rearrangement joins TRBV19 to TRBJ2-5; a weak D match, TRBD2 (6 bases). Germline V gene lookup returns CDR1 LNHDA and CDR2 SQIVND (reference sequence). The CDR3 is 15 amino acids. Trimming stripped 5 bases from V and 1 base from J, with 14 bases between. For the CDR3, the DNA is TGTGCCAGTAGTTCAACCGGGACTCTCCAAGAGACCCAGTACTTC. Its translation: CASSSTGTLQETQYF. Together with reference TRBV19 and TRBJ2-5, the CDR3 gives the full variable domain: DGGITQSPKYLFRKEGQNVTLSCEQNLNHDAMYWYRQDPGQGLRLIYYSQIVNDFQKGDIAEGYSVSREKKESFPLTVTSAQKNPTAFYLCASSSTGTLQETQYFGPGTRLLVL.

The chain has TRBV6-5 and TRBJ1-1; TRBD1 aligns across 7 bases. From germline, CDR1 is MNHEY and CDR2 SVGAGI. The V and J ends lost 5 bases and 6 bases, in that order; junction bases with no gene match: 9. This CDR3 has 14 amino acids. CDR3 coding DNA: TGTGCCAGCAGTACCCGATGGGACAGACCTGAAGCTTTCTTT. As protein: CASSTRWDRPEAFF.

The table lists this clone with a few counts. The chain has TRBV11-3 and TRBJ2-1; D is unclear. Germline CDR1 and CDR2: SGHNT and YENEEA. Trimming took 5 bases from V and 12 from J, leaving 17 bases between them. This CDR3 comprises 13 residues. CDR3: CASSLVRSSVQFF. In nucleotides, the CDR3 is TGTGCCAGCAGCCTGGTTAGGTCCAGTGTGCAGTTCTTC. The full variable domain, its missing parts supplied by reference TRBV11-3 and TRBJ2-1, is EAGVVQSPRYKIIEKKQPVAFWCNPISGHNTLYWYLQNLGQGPELLIRYENEEAVDDSQLPKDRFSAERLKGVDSTLKIQPAELGDSAVYLCASSLVRSSVQFFGPGTRLTVL.

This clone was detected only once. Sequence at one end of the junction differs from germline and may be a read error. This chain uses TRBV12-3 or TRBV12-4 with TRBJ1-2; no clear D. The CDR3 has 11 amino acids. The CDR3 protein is CTSSSGYGYTF. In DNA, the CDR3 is TGTACCAGCAGTTCCGGCTATGGCTACACCTTC.

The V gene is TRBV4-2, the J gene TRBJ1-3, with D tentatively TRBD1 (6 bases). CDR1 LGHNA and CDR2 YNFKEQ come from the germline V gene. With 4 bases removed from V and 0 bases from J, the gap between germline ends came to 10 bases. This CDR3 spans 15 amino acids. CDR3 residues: CASSPDSSSGNTIYF. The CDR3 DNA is TGTGCCAGCAGCCCGGACAGCAGCTCTGGAAACACCATATATTTT.